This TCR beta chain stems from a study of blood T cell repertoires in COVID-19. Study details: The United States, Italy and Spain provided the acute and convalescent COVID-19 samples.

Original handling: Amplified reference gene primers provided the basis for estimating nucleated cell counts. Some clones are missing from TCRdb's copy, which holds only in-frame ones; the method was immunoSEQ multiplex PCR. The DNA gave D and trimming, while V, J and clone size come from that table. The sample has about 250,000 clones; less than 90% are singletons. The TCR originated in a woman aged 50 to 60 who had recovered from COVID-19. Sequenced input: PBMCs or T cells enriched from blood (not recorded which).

CDR3 DNA sequence: TGTGCCAGCGCCTTACACAGGGGGCCCAACAATGAGCAGTTCTTC. It specifies CASALHRGPNNEQFF. The chain recombines TRBV11-1 with TRBJ2-1, with 9 bases aligning to TRBD1. Germline V gene lookup returns CDR1 SGHAT and CDR2 FQDESV (reference sequence). V gave up 8 bases and J gave up 5 bases; unmatched junction bases: 10. CDR3 length: 15 residues.